The 20 T cell receptor beta chains below all came from one sample that was sequenced in a study of blood T cell repertoires in COVID-19. Profiling relied on immunoSEQ multiplex PCR, and the TCRdb table lists in-frame clones only, not all of them. The data show about 150,000 clones, with about nine tenths seen just once and approximately 2.3% held by the top ten. Sequencing was performed on peripheral blood. These receptor sequences come from a woman in her seventies with acute or convalescent COVID-19.

The chain couples TRBV30 to TRBJ1-2; possible D gene TRBD1, 5 bases. Between the trimmed V and J ends, which lost 1 base and 4 bases, there was a span of 7 bases. CDR1 is GTSNPN, CDR2 SVGIG, per germline (reference sequence). This CDR3 region has 12 residues. In DNA, the CDR3 is TGTGCCTGGAGTGGACAGTCCTATGGCTACACCTTC. Its translation is CAWSGQSYGYTF.

The chain has TRBV9 and TRBJ2-3, with 11 bases identical to TRBD2. V lost 4 bases and J lost 5; bases outside the gene matches: 12. Germline values: CDR1 SGDLS, CDR2 YYNGEE. This CDR3 region has 17 residues. The CDR3 is CASSPYSGGASGDTQYF. DNA of the CDR3: TGTGCCAGCAGCCCCTATAGCGGGGGGGCCTCTGGAGATACGCAGTATTTT.

The V and J genes are TRBV19 and TRBJ2-2, with D maybe TRBD1 (5 bases). The length of the CDR3 is 14 residues. V gave up 4 bases and J gave up 5 bases, with 11 bases separating them. The germline gives CDR1 LNHDA, CDR2 SQIVND (reference sequence). The CDR3 is CASSKRGVTGELFF. The CDR3 DNA is TGTGCCAGTAGTAAAAGGGGTGTTACCGGGGAGCTGTTTTTT.

The chain joins TRBV5-1 to TRBJ1-2; D uncertain. V lost 1 base and J lost 4, with 14 bases in between. Germline assignment: CDR1 SGHRS and CDR2 YFSETQ. CDR3 length equals 15 residues. This CDR3 is CASSLTEGVGYGYTF. CDR3 nucleotides: TGCGCCAGCAGCTTGACGGAGGGTGTTGGCTATGGCTACACCTTC.

This clone was observed a single time. The gene calls are TRBV11-2 and TRBJ1-3; D is possibly TRBD1 (5 bases). The V end lost 4 bases, the J end lost 4 bases, and 11 bases lay between the germline ends. Germline V CDR1 and CDR2: SGHAT, FQNNGV. The CDR3 runs to 14 residues. Here the CDR3 DNA reads TGTGCCAGCAGCTGGGGGAGGGGAGGAAACACCATATATTTT. It specifies CASSWGRGGNTIYF.

The chain has TRBV9 and TRBJ1-3; perhaps TRBD1 as D (6 bases). This CDR3 region has 15 residues. The V end lost 7 bases, the J end lost 0 bases, and 14 bases lay between the germline ends. The germline V gene encodes CDR1 SGDLS and CDR2 YYNGEE. Written as DNA, the CDR3 is TGTGCCAGCGCCACGGACAGTCACTCTGGAAACACCATATATTTT. Translating gives CASATDSHSGNTIYF.

The chain joins TRBV12-3 or TRBV12-4 to TRBJ2-7, with 7 bases aligning to TRBD2. The CDR3 has 13 amino acids. With 3 bases clipped from V and 7 bases from J, the junction kept 6 bases outside the gene matches. The CDR3 bases are TGTGCCAGCAGTTTTTTTCAGGGAGGGGAGCAGTACGTC. It yields the protein CASSFFQGGEQYV.

V is TRBV28 and J is TRBJ2-5; D is perhaps TRBD2 (5 bases). Trimming removed 3 bases from V and 2 bases from J, with 19 bases in between. The germline gives CDR1 MDHEN, CDR2 SYDVKM. The CDR3 extends over 17 amino acids. The CDR3 DNA sequence: TGTGCCAGCAGTTTTTCCCTCCGCGGGCGGAAACAAGAGACCCAGTACTTC. As protein: CASSFSLRGRKQETQYF.

The V gene is TRBV4-3, the J gene TRBJ1-1; D unresolved. CDR3 length: 13 amino acids. V was trimmed by 2 bases and J by 1 base, leaving 5 bases between them. Germline V gene sequence: CDR1 LGHNA, CDR2 YSLEER. This CDR3 reads CASSQLGNTEAFF. The CDR3 DNA is TGCGCCAGCAGCCAACTAGGGAACACTGAAGCTTTCTTT.

This chain joins TRBV5-4 and TRBJ2-6; TRBD2 is a possible D gene (6 bases). This CDR3 has 17 amino acids. Germline CDR1 SGHNT, CDR2 YYREEE (reference sequence). V was pared by 3 bases and J by 3 bases, with 16 bases between. The CDR3 reads CASSSQGAGYGANVLTF. For the CDR3, the DNA is TGTGCCAGCAGCTCCCAGGGTGCGGGGTATGGGGCCAACGTCCTGACTTTC.

This clone is a singleton in its sample. V and J are TRBV19 and TRBJ1-1; 7 bases are a match to TRBD1. Germline values: CDR1 LNHDA, CDR2 SQIVND (reference sequence). Germline trimming cut 9 bases from V and 0 bases from J; bases unmatched to any gene: 7. The CDR3 sequence is 14 residues long. CDR3 residues: CASLPGQMNTEAFF. The CDR3 DNA is TGTGCCAGCCTCCCGGGACAGATGAACACTGAAGCTTTCTTT.

V gene TRBV20-1 combines with J gene TRBJ2-5; 7 positions agree with TRBD1. The ends lost 4 bases at V and 5 bases at J; junction bases unmatched: 1. There are 11 residues in the CDR3. In germline, CDR1 is DFQATT, CDR2 SNEGSKA (reference sequence). Here the CDR3 reads CSAKGAETQYF. In DNA, the CDR3 is TGCAGTGCTAAGGGGGCCGAGACCCAGTACTTC.

V gene TRBV27 combines with J gene TRBJ2-5; D is perhaps TRBD2 (7 bases). Between the trimmed V and J ends, which lost 4 bases and 5 bases, there was a span of 17 bases. Germline V gene sequence: CDR1 MNHEY, CDR2 SMNVEV (reference sequence). The CDR3 has 15 amino acids. The chain's CDR3 is CASSWNRGAVETQYF. The CDR3 DNA reads TGTGCCAGCAGTTGGAACCGGGGGGCAGTGGAGACCCAGTACTTC.

The V and J genes are TRBV3-1 (or the pseudogene TRBV3-2) and TRBJ2-1; 7 bases line up with TRBD2. The CDR3 spans 16 residues. Germline CDR1 is LGHDT and CDR2 is YNNKEL (reference sequence). V was clipped by 4 bases and J by 10 bases; unmatched bases: 16. For the CDR3, the DNA is TGTGCCAGCAGCCTTTCGGGGGGAGCCCCTCGGGGGGAGCAGTTCTTC. It specifies CASSLSGGAPRGEQFF.

This clone was seen only a few times. The chain couples TRBV20-1 to TRBJ2-4; D may be TRBD2 (5 bases). Germline V lookup: CDR1 DFQATT, CDR2 SNEGSKA (reference sequence). CDR3 length: 14 amino acids. Trimming shortened V by 3 bases and J by 0 bases, and 9 bases separated the two germline ends. The CDR3 region is CSASNGLAKNIQYF. CDR3 DNA: TGCAGTGCTAGTAATGGACTAGCCAAAAACATTCAGTACTTC.

With regard to this clone: Germline and junction disagree at one end, which may indicate a read error. The chain uses TRBV7-2 and TRBJ1-1; unclear D gene. The CDR3 runs 15 residues. The germline V gene encodes CDR1 SGHTA and CDR2 FQGNSA. CDR3 in DNA: TGTGCCAGCAGCCTAGCAGGAGCCATGAACACTGAAGCTTTCTTT. Translation: CASSLAGAMNTEAFF.

The V gene is TRBV10-1, the J gene TRBJ2-6, with D perhaps TRBD1 (6 bases). The CDR3 loop spans 16 amino acids. Germline V gene sequence: CDR1 WNHNN, CDR2 SYGVQD (reference sequence). V was cut by 6 bases and J by 4 bases, with 16 bases left in between. The DNA for the CDR3 is TGCGCCAGCAGAACAACAGGGATCTCCGGGGCCAACGTCCTGACTTTC. Protein sequence: CASRTTGISGANVLTF.

The chain couples TRBV11-3 to TRBJ2-2; D perhaps matches TRBD1 (6 bases). The V end was cut by 7 bases, the J end by 2 bases, with 14 bases between. The germline V gene encodes CDR1 SGHNT and CDR2 YENEEA. This CDR3 region has 15 residues. The CDR3 region has the DNA TGTGCCAGCAACAAGCTAGGGGGAAACACCGGGGAGCTGTTTTTT. This sequence encodes CASNKLGGNTGELFF.

V is TRBV5-5 and J is TRBJ1-5; no firm D call. V was clipped by 4 bases and J by 5 bases, with 16 bases between them. From germline, CDR1 is SGHKS and CDR2 YYEKEE (reference sequence). The CDR3 has 15 residues. CDR3 sequence reads: CASSNVAGGHQPQHF. The CDR3 DNA reads as TGTGCCAGCAGCAACGTCGCTGGAGGTCATCAGCCCCAGCATTTT.

The chain joins TRBV7-9 to TRBJ1-2; 9 nucleotides match TRBD1. V gave up 5 bases and J gave up 0 bases; unmatched junction bases: 4. CDR1 SEHNR and CDR2 FQNEAQ come from the germline V gene (reference sequence). This CDR3 spans 15 amino acids. This CDR3 is CASSPGQGPNYGYTF. CDR3 nucleotide sequence: TGTGCCAGCAGCCCGGGACAGGGCCCTAACTATGGCTACACCTTC.